The clone carrying this T cell receptor (beta chain) was detected many times. Its target is not known. From germline, CDR1 is MRHNA and CDR2 SNTAGT. Trimming shortened V by 4 bases and J by 2 bases, and 8 bases separated the two germline ends. The CDR3 has 14 residues. TCRdb recomputed calls from the 5' RACE reads with MiXCR, one row per CDR3 protein. The table includes 24,000 or so distinct CDR3 sequences, around 13% detected once. The record originates from a study of CD8 T cells in ankylosing spondylitis. The study's findings and limits: A TCR beta motif of fewer than ten highly homologous variants seemed to mark ankylosing spondylitis blood. Previously reported in reactive arthritis synovial fluid and blood were some of the motif variants. Reportedly, matched ankylosing spondylitis synovial fluid was significantly enriched for disease-linked clones.

The clonotype comes from a male donor with ankylosing spondylitis or in good health (not recorded which). The genes are TRBV6-4 and TRBJ2-2; D is possibly TRBD1 (5 bases). Source material: blood. In nucleotides, the CDR3 is TGTGCCAGCAGTGTACAGGTTAACACCGGGGAGCTGTTTTTT. Its protein product is CASSVQVNTGELFF.